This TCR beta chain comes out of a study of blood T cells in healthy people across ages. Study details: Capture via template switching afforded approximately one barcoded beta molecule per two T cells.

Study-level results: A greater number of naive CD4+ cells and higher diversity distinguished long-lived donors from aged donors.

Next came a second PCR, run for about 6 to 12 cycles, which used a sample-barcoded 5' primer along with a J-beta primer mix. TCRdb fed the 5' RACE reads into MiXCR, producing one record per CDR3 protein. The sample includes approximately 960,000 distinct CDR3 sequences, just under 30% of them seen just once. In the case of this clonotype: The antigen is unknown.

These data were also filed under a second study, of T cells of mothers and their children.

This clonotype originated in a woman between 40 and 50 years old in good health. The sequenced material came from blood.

This chain's CDR3 is CASSIGRNQPQHF. DNA of the CDR3: TGTGCCAGTAGTATAGGGCGGAATCAGCCCCAGCATTTT. This chain connects TRBV19 to TRBJ1-5; no firm D call. Germline loops: CDR1 LNHDA, CDR2 SQIVND (reference sequence). CDR3 length equals 13 residues. V lost 1 base and J lost 4, with 5 bases in between.